This T cell receptor beta chain comes out of a study of cytomegalovirus exposure and HLA in healthy donors. The germline V gene has CDR1 MNHEY and CDR2 SMNVEV (reference sequence). CDR3 length: 14 residues. V lost 2 bases to trimming and J lost 3 bases, with 8 bases between them. Researchers ran the PCR with 60 Vbeta and 13 Jbeta primers. This table comes from immunoSEQ multiplex PCR, and its TCRdb copy is limited to in-frame clones, with some not included. Of more than 95,000 clones in the sample, 80% were seen once. The origin of this receptor is a man aged 25 to 45 in good health and CMV-seropositive. The chain employs TRBV27 and TRBJ1-5; possibly TRBD1 for D (5 bases). The sample taken for sequencing was PBMCs. The CDR3 nucleotides are TGTGCCAGCAGTTTAGACAGAATCAATCAGCCCCAGCATTTT. Its protein is CASSLDRINQPQHF.